Sequencing of this T cell receptor beta chain was carried out in a study of blood T cell repertoires in COVID-19. Study in general: Samples taken during acute and convalescent COVID-19 were collected in the United States, Italy and Spain. T cells, B-cell-depleted T cells, or PBMCs provided the cDNA or gDNA that served as material.

Study processing details: Amplified reference gene primers provided the basis for estimating nucleated cell counts. Some clones are missing from TCRdb's copy, which holds only in-frame ones; the method was immunoSEQ multiplex PCR. D and trimming come from the DNA, and the V and J calls and clone size come from that table. The sample carries 190,000 or so clones, roughly 73% recorded once. Per germline, CDR1 SGDLS and CDR2 YYNGEE. This CDR3 comprises 13 residues. The V and J ends lost 4 bases and 9 bases respectively, with 14 bases between them. This sequence joins TRBV9 and TRBJ2-1; D gene unclear. The sample comprised peripheral blood. This TCR was recovered from a woman older than 75 with active or convalescent COVID-19. The CDR3 nucleotides are TGTGCCAGCAGCCCGCCGACCCCGGGTGAGCAGTTCTTC. Translated, it gives CASSPPTPGEQFF. Full variable domain (outside the CDR3, taken from reference TRBV9 and TRBJ2-1): DSGVTQTPKHLITATGQRVTLRCSPRSGDLSVYWYQQSLDQGLQFLIQYYNGEERAKGNILERFSAQQFPDLHSELNLSSLELGDSALYFCASSPPTPGEQFFGPGTRLTVL.